These 8 T cell receptor beta chains were all obtained from the same sample, sequenced in a study of cytomegalovirus exposure and HLA in healthy donors. With 60 Vbeta and 13 Jbeta primers, the PCR was carried out. TCRdb keeps only in-frame clones here, not all; method: immunoSEQ multiplex PCR. The data contain 150,000 to 200,000 clones, 70% of them seen just once; the ten biggest clones take up 4% to 5%. The source material was PBMCs. The receptors derive from a man aged 18 to 30 in good health and CMV-seropositive.

The rearrangement links TRBV19 to TRBJ1-2; 11 bases fit TRBD1. Germline V CDR1 and CDR2: LNHDA, SQIVND (reference sequence). V lost 4 bases to trimming and J lost 2 bases; unmatched junction nucleotides: 3. The CDR3 is 15 residues long. The CDR3 is CASSTWTGGNYGYTF. The CDR3, as DNA: TGTGCCAGTAGTACCTGGACAGGGGGCAACTATGGCTACACCTTC.

The chain is built from TRBV7-9 and TRBJ2-2, with 8 bases matching TRBD1. This CDR3 has 14 amino acids. After removal of 3 bases from V and 3 bases from J, the junction contained 0 bases not matched to a gene. Germline assignment: CDR1 SEHNR and CDR2 FQNEAQ (reference sequence). The CDR3 nucleotides read TGTGCCAGCAGCTTGACAGGGGACACCGGGGAGCTGTTTTTT. Translating gives CASSLTGDTGELFF.

J is TRBJ2-1 and V is TRBV6-6; perhaps TRBD2 as D (5 bases). V shed 0 bases and J shed 8 bases, with 14 bases lying between them. The CDR3 is 15 residues long. Germline V lookup: CDR1 MNHNY, CDR2 SVGAGI (reference sequence). CDR3 loop: CASSYSSSQRDEQFF. The CDR3 bases are TGTGCCAGCAGTTACTCGTCTAGCCAAAGGGATGAGCAGTTCTTC.

The chain is built from TRBV2 and TRBJ1-4, with unresolved D. The germline V gene encodes CDR1 SNHLY and CDR2 FYNNEI. The V gene lost 2 bases and the J gene lost 14 bases, with 15 bases spanning the gap. This CDR3 region has 13 residues. The CDR3 coding sequence is TGTGCCAGCAGTGAATTTTCAGGACTTGATCTGTTTTTT. Its protein product is CASSEFSGLDLFF.

J is TRBJ1-2 and V is TRBV2; D perhaps matches TRBD1 (6 bases). This CDR3 has 14 residues. The V gene's germline CDR1 is SNHLY and CDR2 FYNNEI. Trimming removed 5 bases at V and 4 bases at J, with 14 bases between. CDR3: CASSPDRTSYGYTF. The DNA of the CDR3 is TGTGCCAGCAGTCCAGACAGGACCTCCTATGGCTACACCTTC.

The J gene is TRBJ1-5, the V gene TRBV27; D is undetermined. V lost 5 bases, J lost 2 bases, and 13 bases lay in between. Germline-derived CDR1 and CDR2 are MNHEY and SMNVEV (reference sequence). The CDR3 contains 15 residues. DNA for the CDR3: TGTGCCAGCAGTCCCGGGAAGTCTGGCAATCAGCCCCAGCATTTT. Amino acid sequence: CASSPGKSGNQPQHF.

This clone was counted a few times. The chain couples TRBV2 to TRBJ1-1; D is undetermined. CDR1 SNHLY and CDR2 FYNNEI come from the germline V gene. The CDR3 is made up of 11 amino acids. V was shortened by 6 bases and J by 3 bases, with 5 bases between the two germline ends. The CDR3, as DNA: TGTGCCAGCAGCGAGGACACTGAAGCTTTCTTT. It is translated as CASSEDTEAFF.

V is TRBV7-9 and J is TRBJ2-3; no firm D call. The germline V and J ends were trimmed by 1 base and 7 bases, with 6 bases remaining between them. The CDR3 spans 12 residues. Germline assignment: CDR1 SEHNR and CDR2 FQNEAQ (reference sequence). CDR3 DNA sequence: TGTGCCAGCAGCTTAGAATCATATACGCAGTATTTT. This sequence encodes CASSLESYTQYF.